These 24 T cell receptor beta chains share one sample of origin, sequenced in a study of Ad26.COV2.S vaccination and SARS-CoV-2 variants. Treatment denoted: around 19 received Ad26.COV2.S at low or high dose, single or two shots; about 5 received placebo; per-sample allocation not given. The study sampled participants on day 63 after the first vaccine or placebo injection. Produced via immunoSEQ multiplex PCR; TCRdb's table is partial and in-frame only. Of about 330,000 clones listed, under 90% are singletons. Sequenced material: peripheral blood, taken in a trial of Ad26.COV2.S vaccine versus placebo. The receptors stem from a person between 18 and 60 years old who received the Ad26.COV2.S COVID-19 vaccine or a placebo.

This chain uses TRBV4-3 with TRBJ2-2; a possible D gene is TRBD2 (5 bases). CDR3 length: 17 residues. Germline V lookup: CDR1 LGHNA, CDR2 YSLEER. The V end lost 0 bases, the J end lost 0 bases, and 11 bases lay between the germline ends. CDR3 amino acids: CASSQERVRANTGELFF. The DNA of the CDR3 is TGCGCCAGCAGCCAAGAGCGGGTGCGTGCGAACACCGGGGAGCTGTTTTTT.

V and J are TRBV5-6 and TRBJ2-7, with 7 bases aligning to TRBD1. The germline CDR1 and CDR2 sequences are SGHDT and YYEEEE. V was pared by 3 bases and J by 0 bases, with 3 bases of the junction left unmatched. The CDR3 has 14 amino acids. The CDR3 protein is CASSWTGYSYEQYF. The CDR3 bases are TGTGCCAGCAGCTGGACAGGTTACTCCTACGAGCAGTACTTC.

The rearrangement uses TRBV5-1 and TRBJ1-6; D uncertain. The CDR3 covers 14 residues. V was cut by 7 bases and J by 1 base, with 9 bases left in between. Germline loops: CDR1 SGHRS, CDR2 YFSETQ. The CDR3 DNA is TGCGCCAGCCCCCGAGGTTCCTATAATTCACCCCTCCACTTT. It yields the protein CASPRGSYNSPLHF.

The genes are TRBV6-1 and TRBJ2-3; either TRBD1 or TRBD2 may fit D (5 bases each). The CDR3 length is 16 residues. Trimming shortened V by 0 bases and J by 2 bases, and 12 bases separated the two germline ends. Germline CDR1 is MNHNS and CDR2 is SASEGT. Here the CDR3 reads CASSEAPGALTDTQYF. DNA for the CDR3: TGTGCCAGCAGTGAAGCGCCCGGGGCGCTCACAGATACGCAGTATTTT.

V usage is TRBV2 and J usage is TRBJ2-5; the match to TRBD1 covers 9 bases. Germline CDR1 SNHLY, CDR2 FYNNEI. J gave up 4 bases and V 6 bases, and 6 bases lay outside the gene matches. The CDR3 is made up of 14 amino acids. CDR3 loop: CASRADRGPETQYF. In nucleotides, the CDR3 is TGTGCCAGCAGGGCGGACAGGGGCCCAGAGACCCAGTACTTC.

The V call is TRBV6-5, the J call TRBJ2-1; 7 bases align to TRBD1. From germline, CDR1 is MNHEY and CDR2 SVGAGI. Trimming cost V 10 bases and J 4 bases; bases outside gene matches: 7. This CDR3 has 13 residues. The CDR3 protein is CATQPGQYNEQFF. The DNA for the CDR3 is TGTGCCACTCAACCGGGACAGTACAATGAGCAGTTCTTC.

The chain has TRBV12-3 or TRBV12-4 and TRBJ1-1; D unresolved. The CDR3 totals 12 residues. Trimming took off 5 bases at V and 8 bases at J, with 12 bases between the two ends. CDR3 region: CASSLQGAEAFF. The CDR3 coding sequence is TGTGCCAGCAGTCTCCAAGGAGCCGAAGCTTTCTTT.

The gene calls are TRBV19 and TRBJ2-5; the match to TRBD1 covers 8 bases. Germline lookup yields CDR1 LNHDA and CDR2 SQIVND (reference sequence). This CDR3 spans 14 amino acids. V gave up 3 bases and J gave up 1 base; unmatched junction bases: 1. In DNA, the CDR3 is TGTGCCAGTAGTATCACAGGGGGCCAAGAGACCCAGTACTTC. Its translation: CASSITGGQETQYF.

The V and J genes are TRBV5-6 and TRBJ1-2; maybe TRBD1 (5 bases). Trimming took off 7 bases at V and 0 bases at J, with 13 bases between the two ends. This CDR3 region has 14 residues. Germline V CDR1 and CDR2: SGHDT, YYEEEE. This chain's CDR3 is CASSVGGTNYGYTF. The CDR3 coding sequence is TGTGCCAGCTCGGTGGGGGGTACTAACTATGGCTACACCTTC.

This rearrangement joins TRBV2 to TRBJ2-5, with 14 bases matching TRBD2. Trimming removed 3 bases from V and 2 bases from J; junction bases left unmatched: 8. Per germline, CDR1 SNHLY and CDR2 FYNNEI. This CDR3 contains 18 residues. The CDR3 reads CASSDPGLAGALQETQYF. CDR3 bases: TGTGCCAGCAGTGATCCGGGACTAGCGGGGGCCCTACAAGAGACCCAGTACTTC.

The genes are TRBV14 and TRBJ2-3; 7 bases match TRBD1. The CDR3 covers 17 residues. The junction had 12 bases not matched to a gene; V was cut back by 1 base and J by 5 bases. Germline-derived CDR1 and CDR2 are SGHDN and FVKESK. The CDR3 loop is CASSQAWVIQGEDTQYF. The CDR3 nucleotides read TGTGCCAGCAGCCAAGCTTGGGTCATTCAGGGGGAAGATACGCAGTATTTT.

The chain has TRBV15 and TRBJ1-5; D gene ambiguous. The CDR3 totals 15 residues. Trimming removed 3 bases from V and 1 base from J, with 10 bases in between. Germline V gene sequence: CDR1 LNHNV, CDR2 YYDKDF (reference sequence). As DNA, the CDR3 is TGTGCCACCAGCAGGGGAGGAGCCAGCAATCAGCCCCAGCATTTT. Translating it yields CATSRGGASNQPQHF. Full variable domain (rest looked up from reference TRBV15 and TRBJ1-5): DAMVIQNPRYQVTQFGKPVTLSCSQTLNHNVMYWYQQKSSQAPKLLFHYYDKDFNNEADTPDNFQSRRPNTSFCFLDIRSPGLGDTAMYLCATSRGGASNQPQHFGDGTRLSIL.

The chain employs TRBV9 and TRBJ1-2, with D tentatively TRBD1 (5 bases). Germline V lookup: CDR1 SGDLS, CDR2 YYNGEE. V gave up 4 bases and J gave up 0 bases, with 16 bases separating them. This CDR3 is built from 16 residues. CDR3 nucleotide sequence: TGTGCCAGCAGCCCAGATCCCACAGGAGCTAACTATGGCTACACCTTC. It codes for CASSPDPTGANYGYTF.

This chain connects TRBV11-2 to TRBJ2-7; possibly TRBD1 or TRBD2 for D (5 bases each). V was shortened by 2 bases and J by 2 bases, with 22 bases between the two germline ends. Germline CDR1 and CDR2: SGHAT and FQNNGV. The CDR3 has 18 amino acids. The CDR3, as DNA: TGTGCCAGCAGCTTAACGGTGGGGGTCCAGGGTACCACCTACGAGCAGTACGTC. It encodes CASSLTVGVQGTTYEQYV.

The CDR3 region has the DNA TGCGCCAGCAGCTTGGTAGGGGCTACGAACACCGGGGAGCTGTTTTTT. Amino acids: CASSLVGATNTGELFF. This sequence joins TRBV5-1 and TRBJ2-2; D perhaps matches TRBD1 (5 bases). Germline V gene lookup returns CDR1 SGHRS and CDR2 YFSETQ. The CDR3 is 16 amino acids. V lost 0 bases to trimming and J lost 0 bases, with 9 bases between them. The full variable domain, in which reference TRBV5-1 and TRBJ2-2 provide the parts outside the CDR3, is KAGVTQTPRYLIKTRGQQVTLSCSPISGHRSVSWYQQTPGQGLQFLFEYFSETQRNKGNFPGRFSGRQFSNSRSEMNVSTLELGDSALYLCASSLVGATNTGELFFGEGSRLTVL.

V gene TRBV27 combines with J gene TRBJ1-2, with 8 bases fitting TRBD1. This CDR3 spans 14 amino acids. The J segment lost 8 bases and the V segment lost 8 bases, leaving 13 bases of the junction unmatched. Germline CDR1 reads MNHEY; CDR2 reads SMNVEV (reference sequence). CDR3 protein: CASLPGTGRGGYTF. The CDR3 DNA reads TGTGCCAGCCTACCCGGGACAGGCCGGGGAGGCTACACCTTC.

Note on this clone: The CDR3 ends on some other residue instead of the conserved phenylalanine or tryptophan, so this is likely a read error. It is unclear where the CDR3 begins or ends on the DNA, so no DNA is shown, and the CDR3 is as TCRdb lists it. The chain combines TRBV3-1 (or the pseudogene TRBV3-2) with TRBJ1-4; the table assigns TRBD1, which was not confirmed against the DNA. Germline-derived CDR1 and CDR2 are LGHDT and YNNKEL (reference sequence). The CDR3 length is 13 residues, termini included. CDR3 residues: CASSPDEDRGPFR.

The chain has TRBV24-1 and TRBJ2-1; 7 nucleotides line up with TRBD2. In germline, CDR1 is KGHDR, CDR2 SFDVKD. This CDR3 region has 16 residues. Losses at the gene ends were 3 bases for V and 3 bases for J; bases not matched to a gene: 7. This CDR3 is CATSDQAASGYNEQFF. The CDR3 DNA reads TGTGCCACCAGTGATCAGGCGGCTAGCGGCTACAATGAGCAGTTCTTC.

Only one count was recorded for this clone. This chain joins TRBV6-2 or TRBV6-3 and TRBJ1-5; D uncertain. Per germline, CDR1 MNHEY and CDR2 SVGEGT. This CDR3 region has 14 residues. V lost 2 bases and J 10 bases, leaving 15 bases between the germline ends. DNA for the CDR3: TGTGCCAGCAGTTACGGGAAGGGAGGAGGACCCCAGCATTTT. Translation gives CASSYGKGGGPQHF.

The rearrangement joins TRBV11-2 to TRBJ2-3, with a possible D match to TRBD1 (5 bases). V shed 4 bases and J shed 0 bases, with 11 bases lying between them. The CDR3 contains 15 residues. Germline CDR1 SGHAT, CDR2 FQNNGV. The CDR3 nucleotides are TGTGCCAGCAGCTCGCACAGGCCTAGCACAGATACGCAGTATTTT. It encodes CASSSHRPSTDTQYF.

The V call is TRBV30, the J call TRBJ1-5; D perhaps matches TRBD1 (6 bases). In germline, CDR1 is GTSNPN, CDR2 SVGIG (reference sequence). V dropped 2 bases and J dropped 0 bases, with 14 bases sitting between them. The CDR3 length is 16 residues. In DNA, the CDR3 is TGTGCCTGGAGTTTGCCGGGGGCTGTTAGCAATCAGCCCCAGCATTTT. Translation gives CAWSLPGAVSNQPQHF.

This chain's CDR3 is CASSLIGDTEAFF. CDR3 in DNA: TGTGCCAGCAGTTTAATCGGCGACACTGAAGCTTTCTTT. J is TRBJ1-1 and V is TRBV27; D not certain. CDR3 length: 13 amino acids. The V gene's germline CDR1 is MNHEY and CDR2 SMNVEV (reference sequence). The V end lost 2 bases, the J end lost 3 bases, and 7 bases lay between the germline ends.

The chain joins TRBV7-8 to TRBJ2-7; 7 bases align to TRBD2. CDR3 length equals 14 residues. J was trimmed by 4 bases and V by 0 bases; bases with no gene match: 3. Germline V gives CDR1 SGHVS, CDR2 FQNEAQ. The CDR3 DNA reads TGTGCCAGCAGCTTAGCAGAGCGGGGATACGAGCAGTACGTC. Encoded protein: CASSLAERGYEQYV.

V is TRBV25-1 and J is TRBJ2-5; TRBD2 matches at 8 bases. The ends lost 4 bases at V and 4 bases at J; junction bases unmatched: 5. Germline lookup yields CDR1 MGHDK and CDR2 SYGVNS. The CDR3 has 14 amino acids. CDR3 sequence (DNA): TGTGCCAGCAGTGGGTCCAGCGGGGGAGAGACCCAGTACTTC. Translating gives CASSGSSGGETQYF. The entire variable domain, with the rest obtained from reference TRBV25-1 and TRBJ2-5, is as follows: EADIYQTPRYLVIGTGKKITLECSQTMGHDKMYWYQQDPGMELHLIHYSYGVNSTEKGDLSSESTVSRIRTEHFPLTLESARPSHTSQYLCASSGSSGGETQYFGPGTRLLVL.